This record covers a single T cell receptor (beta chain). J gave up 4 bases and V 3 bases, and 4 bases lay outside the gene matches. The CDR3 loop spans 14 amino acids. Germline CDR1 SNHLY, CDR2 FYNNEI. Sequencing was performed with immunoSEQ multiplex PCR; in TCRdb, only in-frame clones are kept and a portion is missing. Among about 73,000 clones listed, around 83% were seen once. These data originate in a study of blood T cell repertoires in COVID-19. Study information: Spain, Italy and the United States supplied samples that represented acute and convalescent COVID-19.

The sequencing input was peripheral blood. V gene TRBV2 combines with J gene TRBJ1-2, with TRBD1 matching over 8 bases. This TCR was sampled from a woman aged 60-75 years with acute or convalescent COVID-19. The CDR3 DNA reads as TGTGCCAGCAGTGACAGGGGGCGTCTCTATGGCTACACCTTC. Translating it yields CASSDRGRLYGYTF.